Listed below are T cell receptor beta chains from one sample, sequenced in a study of T cell responses to AZD1222 COVID-19 vaccine. The table came from immunoSEQ multiplex PCR; TCRdb's copy has only in-frame clones and leaves some out. Here the sample spans about 150,000 clones, about nine tenths being singletons. The source was peripheral blood, collected on day 0 of AZD1222 vaccination. These receptor sequences come from an adult in good health. The CDR3 runs from the conserved cysteine through the conserved F or W. The order of the fields is J gene, V gene, D gene, clone size, CDR3 protein, CDR3 DNA. D genes are given only for firm matches. Only some rows state a clone size, as once, few, many or a class for expanded clones.

>TRBJ2-1|TRBV24-1|TRBD2|.
CATSVGTSGRNEQFF
TGTGCCACCAGTGTAGGGACTAGCGGGAGGAATGAGCAGTTCTTC
>TRBJ1-2|TRBV3-1/TRBV3-2|.|.
CASSQDGVTLLYGYTF
TGTGCCAGCAGCCAAGATGGAGTGACATTACTTTATGGCTACACCTTC
>TRBJ2-5|TRBV29-1|.|.
CSVAGIWETQYF
TGCAGCGTTGCAGGAATCTGGGAGACCCAGTACTTC
>TRBJ1-5|TRBV3-1/TRBV3-2|.|.
CASSQLGFGQPQHF
TGTGCCAGCAGCCAGTTGGGTTTTGGGCAGCCCCAGCATTTT
>TRBJ2-1|TRBV9|TRBD2|.
CASSDRGLAGSNEQFF
TGTGCCAGCAGCGACCGCGGACTAGCGGGTTCCAATGAGCAGTTCTTC
>TRBJ2-2|TRBV7-3|.|.
CASSSSGKVNTGELFF
TGTGCCAGCAGCTCCTCGGGGAAGGTGAACACCGGGGAGCTGTTTTTT
>TRBJ2-7|TRBV30|.|.
CAWSVMTNSYEQYF
TGTGCCTGGAGTGTAATGACCAATAGCTACGAGCAGTACTTC
>TRBJ2-5|TRBV7-9|.|.
CASSAGGETQYF
TGTGCCAGCAGCGCAGGAGGCGAGACCCAGTACTTC
>TRBJ1-2|TRBV5-8|.|.
CASSLAWQNYGYTF
TGTGCCAGCAGCTTGGCGTGGCAGAACTATGGCTACACCTTC
>TRBJ1-2|TRBV28|.|.
CASSPGTVYGYTF
TGTGCCAGCAGCCCCGGGACGGTCTATGGCTACACCTTC
>TRBJ1-1|TRBV19|.|.
CASSISGPFTEAFF
TGTGCCAGTAGTATTTCGGGTCCGTTCACTGAAGCTTTCTTT
>TRBJ2-3|TRBV7-8|TRBD1|.
CASSPPTGTQYF
TGTGCCAGCAGCCCCCCGACAGGGACGCAGTATTTT
>TRBJ2-2|TRBV28|.|.
CASSTLPGELFF
TGTGCCAGCAGTACCCTTCCCGGGGAGCTGTTTTTT
>TRBJ2-3|TRBV7-3|.|once
CASSLTGGGNTDTQYF
TGTGCCAGCAGCTTAACGGGGGGCGGAAACACAGATACGCAGTATTTT
>TRBJ2-4|TRBV19|.|.
CASSIGRKNIQYF
TGTGCCAGTAGTATAGGGAGGAAGAACATTCAGTACTTC
>TRBJ2-3|TRBV4-1|.|.
CASSQDMEAPADTQYF
TGCGCCAGCAGCCAAGATATGGAGGCCCCCGCAGATACGCAGTATTTT
>TRBJ2-3|TRBV7-9|.|.
CASSLRGREADTQYF
TGTGCCAGCAGCTTAAGGGGCAGGGAGGCAGATACGCAGTATTTT
>TRBJ2-7|TRBV6-6|TRBD1|.
CASSTGTGPYEQYF
TGTGCCAGCAGTACCGGGACAGGACCCTACGAGCAGTACTTC
>TRBJ2-7|TRBV28|TRBD2|once
CASTAGSYEQYF
TGTGCCAGCACAGCGGGATCCTACGAGCAGTACTTC
>TRBJ1-2|TRBV24-1|TRBD1|.
CATSDNNGQGAGGYTF
TGTGCCACCAGTGACAACAACGGACAGGGGGCTGGTGGCTACACCTTC
>TRBJ2-1|TRBV6-5|.|.
CASGLSSYNEQFF
TGTGCCAGCGGGTTAAGCTCCTACAATGAGCAGTTCTTC
>TRBJ2-3|TRBV5-6|.|.
CASSSSHRALSTDTQYF
TGTGCCAGCAGCTCGAGCCACAGGGCTCTGAGCACAGATACGCAGTATTTT
>TRBJ2-7|TRBV5-4|TRBD2|.
CASSMITSGGYEQYF
TGTGCCAGCAGCATGATAACTAGCGGTGGTTACGAGCAGTACTTC
>TRBJ1-2|TRBV27|.|.
CASSFVEGSRYYGYTF
TGTGCCAGCAGTTTTGTGGAGGGGTCAAGGTACTATGGCTACACCTTC
>TRBJ2-1|TRBV24-1|TRBD2|many
CATSVKVSGRGSYNEQFF
TGTGCCACCAGTGTTAAAGTGAGCGGGAGGGGGTCCTACAATGAGCAGTTCTTC
>TRBJ2-3|TRBV5-1|TRBD2|once
CASIPTSGKTDTQYF
TGCGCCAGCATCCCTACTAGCGGGAAGACAGATACGCAGTATTTT
>TRBJ1-2|TRBV27|.|.
CASSFQGNYGYTF
TGTGCCAGCAGTTTCCAGGGAAACTATGGCTACACCTTC